This TCR beta chain was identified in a study of T-cell memory formation after mild COVID-19. The wider study: The TCR clusters were mostly specific to one donor. Notes on the study in general: Researchers could not confirm that second-wave clones peaking on day 37 targeted SARS-CoV-2. Researchers report contracting CD4+ clones mostly in CM and EM, with CD8+ clones in EMRA. Day 15 to 85 contracting clones showed balanced CD4/CD8; later expanders leaned CD4+.

A single record per CDR3 protein comes from TCRdb applying MiXCR to the 5' RACE reads. The sample yields about 400,000 distinct CDR3 sequences, roughly 15% seen once. Germline CDR1 is KGHDR and CDR2 is SFDVKD. The CDR3 consists of 13 residues. The V and J ends lost 9 bases and 2 bases respectively, with 10 bases between them. Remarks on this clonotype: Its antigen is currently unknown.

Sequencing was done on a sample of PBMCs or a T cell subset sorted from them (not recorded which). This receptor was identified in a man aged 18-30 years who had mild COVID-19 (a few samples of this study predate the infection). Cell type and time point are not known. V and J are TRBV24-1 and TRBJ2-1, with D tentatively TRBD2 (6 bases). The CDR3 nucleotides read TGTGCCACCGGGACTGAAACCTACAATGAGCAGTTCTTC. Protein sequence: CATGTETYNEQFF.